Shown below are 22 T cell receptor beta chains from a single sample sequenced in a study of T cell changes during pregnancy in multiple sclerosis. The data were produced by immunoSEQ multiplex PCR, yet TCRdb's version contains in-frame clones alone and is incomplete. The sample yields around 100,000 clones, around 93% seen once. Sequences were derived from peripheral blood, sampled after pregnancy. Every receptor here comes from a female donor with multiple sclerosis, enrolled in a pregnancy study.

The V and J genes are TRBV19 and TRBJ2-4; 11 bases align to TRBD1. Germline V CDR1 and CDR2: LNHDA, SQIVND (reference sequence). Trimming at V came to 8 bases and at J to 7 bases, leaving 7 bases not matched to a gene. The CDR3 spans 14 residues. This chain's CDR3 is CASSWTGGGNIQYF. The DNA of the CDR3 is TGTGCCAGTTCCTGGACAGGGGGCGGGAACATTCAGTACTTC.

The chain couples TRBV5-5 to TRBJ2-7; no firm D call. Trimming cost V 4 bases and J 1 base, with 6 bases left between them. The CDR3 sequence is 12 residues long. Per germline, CDR1 SGHKS and CDR2 YYEKEE (reference sequence). The DNA for the CDR3 is TGTGCCAGCAGCCTCCCGTCCTACGAGCAGTACTTC. Its protein is CASSLPSYEQYF.

This clone was seen ten or more times. The rearrangement joins TRBV29-1 to TRBJ2-4; possibly TRBD1 for D (7 bases). The germline gives CDR1 SQVTM, CDR2 ANQGSEA. V dropped 6 bases and J dropped 4 bases, with 13 bases sitting between them. The CDR3 is made up of 13 amino acids. The CDR3 sequence: CSVRTGGKNIQYF. CDR3 bases: TGCAGCGTCAGGACAGGAGGGAAAAACATTCAGTACTTC.

This chain uses TRBV6-1 with TRBJ1-2; perhaps TRBD1 as D (5 bases). The CDR3 consists of 18 residues. Germline assignment: CDR1 MNHNS and CDR2 SASEGT. V was clipped by 2 bases and J by 0 bases, with 19 bases between them. The CDR3 region has the DNA TGTGCCAGCAGTGAATCTGCGCCGGGGCGGGACGCTAACTATGGCTACACCTTC. Translated: CASSESAPGRDANYGYTF.

The chain uses TRBV18 and TRBJ1-2; D is possibly TRBD1 (5 bases). The CDR3 sequence is 15 residues long. From germline, CDR1 is KGHSH and CDR2 LQKENI. Trimming pared 2 bases from V and 2 bases from J, leaving 12 bases between. The CDR3 DNA reads as TGTGCCAGCTCACCAAAGGGGCTAGGAAACTATGGCTACACCTTC. This encodes CASSPKGLGNYGYTF.

The chain couples TRBV4-3 to TRBJ2-2; TRBD2 matches at 10 bases. J was trimmed by 4 bases and V by 0 bases; bases with no gene match: 5. The germline gives CDR1 LGHNA, CDR2 YSLEER. CDR3 size: 17 residues. CDR3 sequence (DNA): TGCGCCAGCAGCCAAGATTCAGCGGGGGGGCTCACCGGGGAGCTGTTTTTT. Its protein is CASSQDSAGGLTGELFF.

The genes are TRBV19 and TRBJ2-2; 7 nucleotides line up with TRBD1. Germline assignment: CDR1 LNHDA and CDR2 SQIVND (reference sequence). V gave up 4 bases and J gave up 1 base; unmatched junction bases: 3. The CDR3 consists of 15 residues. Written as DNA, the CDR3 is TGTGCCAGTAGTACGAGACAGGGGAACACCGGGGAGCTGTTTTTT. This sequence encodes CASSTRQGNTGELFF.

The J gene is TRBJ2-2, the V gene TRBV5-8; D might be TRBD2 (5 bases). The CDR3 extends over 17 amino acids. Looked up from germline, CDR1 is SGHTS and CDR2 is YDEGEE. The V and J ends lost 0 bases and 0 bases respectively, with 12 bases between them. In DNA, the CDR3 is TGTGCCAGCAGCTTGGTGACTACTTCTTCGAACACCGGGGAGCTGTTTTTT. It yields the protein CASSLVTTSSNTGELFF.

The rearrangement joins TRBV7-2 to TRBJ2-3; 12 positions match TRBD2. Germline V gene sequence: CDR1 SGHTA, CDR2 FQGNSA. The CDR3 spans 17 residues. V lost 0 bases and J lost 3; bases outside the gene matches: 4. CDR3 residues: CASSLAVGLAGTDTQYF. CDR3 coding DNA: TGTGCCAGCAGCTTAGCGGTAGGACTAGCGGGAACAGATACGCAGTATTTT.

The table lists this clone with a count of one. The chain has TRBV30 and TRBJ1-1; 9 nucleotides agree with TRBD1. The CDR3 covers 13 residues. V shed 2 bases, J shed 4 bases, and the junction held 2 bases outside the gene matches. The V gene's germline CDR1 is GTSNPN and CDR2 SVGIG (reference sequence). CDR3 DNA: TGTGCCTGGAGTCTACAGGGGGCCACTGAAGCTTTCTTT. Protein: CAWSLQGATEAFF.

The rearrangement uses TRBV11-2 and TRBJ2-1, with 10 bases lining up with TRBD1. CDR3 size: 16 residues. Germline-derived CDR1 and CDR2 are SGHAT and FQNNGV. Trimming took 4 bases from V and 6 from J; bases not matched to a gene: 9. CDR3 bases: TGTGCCAGCAGCTCCTGGCGGGACAGGGGTAGCAATGAGCAGTTCTTC. It translates to CASSSWRDRGSNEQFF.

The chain recombines TRBV19 with TRBJ2-5, with a weak D call TRBD2 (7 bases). Trimming cost V 9 bases and J 5 bases, with 16 bases left between them. Germline V gene lookup returns CDR1 LNHDA and CDR2 SQIVND (reference sequence). The CDR3 totals 13 residues. The CDR3 spells CASAWGGSETQYF. The CDR3 DNA reads as TGTGCCAGCGCCTGGGGGGGCTCGGAGACCCAGTACTTC. The entire variable domain, with the rest obtained from reference TRBV19 and TRBJ2-5, is as follows: DGGITQSPKYLFRKEGQNVTLSCEQNLNHDAMYWYRQDPGQGLRLIYYSQIVNDFQKGDIAEGYSVSREKKESFPLTVTSAQKNPTAFYLCASAWGGSETQYFGPGTRLLVL.

The gene calls are TRBV6-1 and TRBJ1-2; unclear D gene. The germline gives CDR1 MNHNS, CDR2 SASEGT. This CDR3 is 15 amino acids long. V was pared by 0 bases and J by 4 bases, with 12 bases between. The CDR3 is CASSEAFTVSYGYTF. The CDR3 region has the DNA TGTGCCAGCAGTGAAGCATTCACGGTGAGCTATGGCTACACCTTC.

V and J are TRBV10-3 and TRBJ2-5, with D hard to call. This CDR3 comprises 14 residues. Trimming stripped 3 bases from V and 4 bases from J, with 12 bases between. The germline CDR1 and CDR2 sequences are ENHRY and SYGVKD. The CDR3 is CAISEIGHGETQYF. The CDR3 bases are TGTGCCATCAGTGAAATTGGGCACGGAGAGACCCAGTACTTC.

The chain links TRBV18 to TRBJ1-5, with D perhaps TRBD1 (5 bases). The CDR3 runs to 13 residues. The V end lost 4 bases, the J end lost 5 bases, and 9 bases lay between the germline ends. Germline lookup yields CDR1 KGHSH and CDR2 LQKENI. The CDR3 here is CASSQGGDQPQHF. DNA of the CDR3: TGTGCCAGCTCACAGGGAGGGGATCAGCCCCAGCATTTT.

V gene TRBV13 combines with J gene TRBJ1-2; 9 positions match TRBD1. Germline assignment: CDR1 PRHDT and CDR2 FYEKMQ (reference sequence). The CDR3 spans 14 residues. With V trimmed by 5 bases and J by 6 bases, 7 bases remained unmatched. In DNA, the CDR3 is TGTGCCAGCAGCATTTACAGGGGGCTCGATGGCTACACCTTC. Translating it yields CASSIYRGLDGYTF.

The rearrangement links TRBV6-6 to TRBJ2-1, with 7 nucleotides matching TRBD2. Germline CDR1 is MNHNY and CDR2 is SVGAGI (reference sequence). Germline trimming cut 2 bases from V and 7 bases from J; bases unmatched to any gene: 5. The CDR3 has 14 residues. The CDR3 sequence: CASSYRGLTNEQFF. CDR3 in DNA: TGTGCCAGCAGTTACAGGGGACTAACGAATGAGCAGTTCTTC.

This clone came up once. The chain joins TRBV5-1 to TRBJ1-2; TRBD1 might be the D (5 bases). Trimming left V 0 bases short and J 0 bases short, with 12 bases between. The CDR3 contains 16 residues. Germline CDR1 is SGHRS and CDR2 is YFSETQ. CDR3 residues: CASSLGGAGSNYGYTF. The CDR3 region has the DNA TGCGCCAGCAGCTTGGGGGGCGCCGGGTCTAACTATGGCTACACCTTC.

The chain uses TRBV5-1 and TRBJ1-1; a weak D match, TRBD1 (6 bases). CDR3 length: 14 amino acids. Germline CDR1 SGHRS, CDR2 YFSETQ. V lost 4 bases and J 3 bases, leaving 13 bases between the germline ends. CDR3 residues: CASSPRQVYTEAFF. As DNA, the CDR3 is TGCGCCAGCAGCCCACGACAGGTTTACACTGAAGCTTTCTTT.

The rearrangement links TRBV18 to TRBJ2-1, with D perhaps TRBD2 (5 bases). CDR3 size: 13 residues. Germline V gene data show CDR1 as KGHSH and CDR2 as LQKENI. Trimming cost V 3 bases and J 9 bases, with 12 bases left between them. The CDR3 DNA reads as TGTGCCAGCTCACCTGGCCTAGCCGGTGAGCAGTTCTTC. Its translation: CASSPGLAGEQFF.

The V and J genes are TRBV19 and TRBJ2-1, with a weak D call TRBD2 (5 bases). The CDR3 contains 15 residues. Trimming removed 5 bases at V and 0 bases at J, with 11 bases between. The germline gives CDR1 LNHDA, CDR2 SQIVND (reference sequence). Here the CDR3 reads CASSFQRSSYNEQFF. CDR3 DNA sequence: TGTGCCAGTAGTTTTCAGCGGAGCTCCTACAATGAGCAGTTCTTC.

This clone was counted only a few times. This chain connects TRBV18 to TRBJ1-6; 9 nucleotides line up with TRBD1. CDR1 KGHSH and CDR2 LQKENI come from the germline V gene. The CDR3 has 15 residues. V lost 3 bases and J lost 8; bases outside the gene matches: 5. This chain's CDR3 is CASSPGGQGYSPLHF. The CDR3, as DNA: TGTGCCAGCTCACCTGGGGGACAGGGATATTCACCCCTCCACTTT. Using reference TRBV18 and TRBJ1-6 for the parts outside the CDR3, the full variable domain is NAGVMQNPRHLVRRRGQEARLRCSPMKGHSHVYWYRQLPEEGLKFMVYLQKENIIDESGMPKERFSAEFPKEGPSILRIQQVVRGDSAAYFCASSPGGQGYSPLHFGNGTRLTVT.